This TCR beta chain appears in the sequencing data of a study of shared clonotypes between healthy human individuals. Overall study results and limits: Depth of sequencing was expected to influence donor clonotype sharing. Between several donors, naive CD4 clonotypes were shared at a level of approximately 5%.

The assay was immunoSEQ multiplex PCR, and TCRdb's table has in-frame clones only and misses some. The sample carries roughly 330,000 clones, approximately 79% recorded once. The authors divided CD4+ cells into CD45RA+ naive and CD45RA-negative memory subsets. Per the germline V gene, CDR1 is SGHRS and CDR2 is YFSETQ. Trimming removed 0 bases at V and 2 bases at J, with 9 bases between. CDR3 length equals 14 residues. As concerns this clone: As yet, its antigen is unknown.

The gene calls are TRBV5-1 and TRBJ2-7; D unresolved. Sequencing was carried out using memory CD4+ T cells sorted from blood. Subset in this sample: CD45RA-negative fraction. The TCR comes from a man aged 30-40 years in good health. The DNA of the CDR3 is TGCGCCAGCAGCTTGGCCGCCAGCACCTACGAGCAGTACTTC. Protein product: CASSLAASTYEQYF.